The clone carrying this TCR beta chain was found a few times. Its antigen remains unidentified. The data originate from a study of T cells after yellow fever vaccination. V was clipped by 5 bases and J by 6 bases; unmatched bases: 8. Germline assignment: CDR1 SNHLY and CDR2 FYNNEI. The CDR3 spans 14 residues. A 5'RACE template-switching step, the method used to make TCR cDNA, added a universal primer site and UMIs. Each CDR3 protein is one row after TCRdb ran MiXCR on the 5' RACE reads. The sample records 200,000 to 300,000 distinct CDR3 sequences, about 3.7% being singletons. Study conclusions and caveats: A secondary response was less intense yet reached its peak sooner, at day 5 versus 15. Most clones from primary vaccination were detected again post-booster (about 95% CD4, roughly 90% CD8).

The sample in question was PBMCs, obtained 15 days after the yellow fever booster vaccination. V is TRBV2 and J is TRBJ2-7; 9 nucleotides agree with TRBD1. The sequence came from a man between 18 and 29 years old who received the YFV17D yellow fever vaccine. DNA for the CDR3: TGTGCCAGCAGTCTCCGGACAGGGGTTCCCGAGCAGTACTTC. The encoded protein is CASSLRTGVPEQYF.